These T cell receptor beta chains were read from a single sample in a study of blood T cell repertoires in COVID-19. Sequenced by immunoSEQ multiplex PCR; TCRdb stores in-frame clones only, minus some. The sample has almost 55,000 clones; 85% to 90% are singletons. Sample: peripheral blood. The receptors originated from a human donor in a cohort sampled during active COVID-19. Both conserved end residues are trimmed from each CDR3. D genes are given only for firm matches.

d_call j_call v_call cdr3_aa
TRBD1 TRBJ2-2 TRBV9 ASSFTGGNTGELF
TRBD2 TRBJ2-3 TRBV7-2 VAQREGTDTQY
. TRBJ2-1 TRBV7-6 ASSLTAPGNEQF
. TRBJ2-7 TRBV6-5 ASSYSRSYEQY
. TRBJ1-1 TRBV5-1 ASSLGPGRVNTEAF
. TRBJ2-1 TRBV5-1 ASSLGPNNEQF
. TRBJ1-2 TRBV27 ASSTFGQLANYGYT
. TRBJ2-7 TRBV6-5 ASSPGWTVEVEQY
TRBD1 TRBJ2-7 TRBV11-2 ASSPRGWGEQY
. TRBJ2-7 TRBV27 ASSPPGSRRYEQY
. TRBJ1-1 TRBV12-5 ASGSGDYSSEAF
. TRBJ2-5 TRBV15 ATSMGRSPGGAQY
TRBD2 TRBJ2-5 TRBV7-3 ASSLGFAGVRETQY
TRBD1 TRBJ1-2 TRBV6-5 ASSKPGTGGLT
. TRBJ1-2 TRBV3-1/TRBV3-2 ASSQAAGAGYT
TRBD1 TRBJ2-3 TRBV18 ASSPPLRQGGSTDTQY
TRBD2 TRBJ2-1 TRBV28 ASRRTSGSYNEQF
TRBD1 TRBJ2-7 TRBV29-1 SVGTEGVYEQY
TRBD2 TRBJ2-2 TRBV19 ASSIEGTSAGELF
. TRBJ1-2 TRBV2 ASSTRGDGNYGYT
. TRBJ1-2 TRBV19 ASSPGTSKRADGYT
. TRBJ1-2 TRBV6-1 ASSGGLRQGMNYGYT
TRBD1 TRBJ1-2 TRBV28 ASRSGQEYGYT
. TRBJ2-3 TRBV19 ASSIGMAPPMADTQY
TRBD1 TRBJ1-5 TRBV2 ASSPQGEWSQPQH
TRBD1 TRBJ1-4 TRBV30 AWSGDRGYEKLF
. TRBJ2-3 TRBV2 ASRDRSRVDTQY
TRBD2 TRBJ2-1 TRBV5-4 ASSPGTLRGGLF